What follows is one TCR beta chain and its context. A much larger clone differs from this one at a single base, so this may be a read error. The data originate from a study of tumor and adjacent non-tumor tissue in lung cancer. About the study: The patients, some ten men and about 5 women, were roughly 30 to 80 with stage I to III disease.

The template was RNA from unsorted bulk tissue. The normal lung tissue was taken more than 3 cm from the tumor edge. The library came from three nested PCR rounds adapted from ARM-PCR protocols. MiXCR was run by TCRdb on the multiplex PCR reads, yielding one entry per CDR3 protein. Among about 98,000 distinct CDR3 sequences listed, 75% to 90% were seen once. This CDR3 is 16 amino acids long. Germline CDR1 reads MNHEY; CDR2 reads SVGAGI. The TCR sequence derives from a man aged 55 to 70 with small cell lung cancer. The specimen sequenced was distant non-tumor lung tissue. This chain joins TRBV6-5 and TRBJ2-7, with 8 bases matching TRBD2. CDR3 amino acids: CASSYTSGAVKYEEYF. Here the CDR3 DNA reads TGTGCCAGCAGTTACACTAGCGGAGCAGTAAAGTACGAGGAGTACTTC.